These T cell receptor beta chains were read from a single sample in a study of T-cell memory formation after mild COVID-19. TCRdb processed the 5' RACE reads anew with MiXCR; each CDR3 protein has one entry. The sample has under 150,000 distinct CDR3 sequences; 16% are singletons. The sample consisted of PBMCs or a T cell subset sorted from them (not recorded which). These TCRs come from an adult woman who had mild COVID-19 (a few samples of this study predate the infection). Cell type and time point are not known. Both conserved end residues are part of each CDR3. A D gene is named only where the DNA matches it firmly. Size is omitted from some rows. Given values are once, few, many or a class for expanded clones.

>TRBV20-1|many|-|TRBJ2-1
CSASNRYNEQFF
TGCAGTGCTAGTAACCGGTACAATGAGCAGTTCTTC
>TRBV29-1|many|TRBD2|TRBJ2-7
CSARAGGNEQYF
TGCAGCGCCAGAGCGGGAGGTAACGAGCAGTACTTC
>TRBV14|few|-|TRBJ2-5
CASSQGQISQETQYF
TGTGCCAGCAGCCAAGGTCAGATAAGTCAAGAGACCCAGTACTTC
>TRBV19|-|-|TRBJ2-3
CASTASSTDTQYF
TGTGCCAGTACCGCCTCCAGCACAGATACGCAGTATTTT
>TRBV5-1|few|-|TRBJ2-1
CASVPQEDNEQFF
TGCGCCAGCGTCCCGCAGGAAGACAATGAGCAGTTCTTC
>TRBV6-4|few|-|TRBJ1-2
CASSDSGTGDYGYTF
TGTGCCAGCAGTGACTCGGGAACTGGGGACTATGGCTACACCTTC
>TRBV14|many|-|TRBJ2-5
CASSQGGPRGETQYF
TGTGCCAGCAGCCAAGGGGGACCCCGCGGGGAGACCCAGTACTTC
>TRBV12-3/TRBV12-4|-|TRBD1|TRBJ2-5
CASRTTGGPETQYF
TGTGCCAGCAGAACGACAGGGGGCCCGGAGACCCAGTACTTC
>TRBV18|few|TRBD2|TRBJ2-7
CASSPAGTSGTGEQYF
TGTGCCAGCTCACCAGCCGGGACTAGCGGGACGGGCGAGCAGTACTTC
>TRBV6-4|-|-|TRBJ2-3
CASSERFGTDTQYF
TGTGCCAGCAGTGAGCGGTTCGGAACAGATACGCAGTATTTT
>TRBV5-1|-|-|TRBJ2-1
CASSFRREQFF
TGCGCCAGCAGCTTTCGTCGTGAGCAGTTCTTC
>TRBV12-3/TRBV12-4|-|-|TRBJ2-2
CAYGPRTTGELFF
TGTGCTTACGGGCCCAGAACCACCGGGGAGCTGTTTTTT
>TRBV10-2|-|TRBD1|TRBJ2-1
CASTGQGALEQFF
TGCGCCAGCACCGGACAGGGGGCTCTTGAGCAGTTCTTC
>TRBV7-2|-|-|TRBJ2-5
CAGSRGSGRQETQYF
TGTGCCGGCAGCCGCGGATCTGGCAGACAAGAGACCCAGTACTTC
>TRBV20-1|few|TRBD2|TRBJ2-3
CSALAGGPDTQYF
TGCAGTGCTCTAGCGGGGGGGCCAGATACGCAGTATTTT
>TRBV9|-|-|TRBJ2-1
CASSAPVDGGENEQFF
TGTGCCAGCAGCGCCCCTGTCGACGGGGGAGAAAATGAGCAGTTCTTC
>TRBV11-2|-|-|TRBJ2-5
CASSLDQGQETQYF
TGTGCCAGCAGCTTAGATCAGGGTCAAGAGACCCAGTACTTC
>TRBV12-3/TRBV12-4|-|-|TRBJ1-2
CASSLREQGGYTF
TGTGCCAGCAGTTTAAGGGAACAGGGTGGCTACACCTTC
>TRBV7-2|-|-|TRBJ2-7
CASSLGPTPAYEQYF
TGTGCCAGCAGCTTAGGACCCACACCCGCCTACGAGCAGTACTTC
>TRBV20-1|-|-|TRBJ2-3
CSARDGTDTQYF
TGCAGTGCTAGAGACGGCACAGATACGCAGTATTTT
>TRBV18|once|TRBD1|TRBJ1-5
CASSPTGASQPQHF
TGTGCCAGCTCACCTACAGGGGCTTCTCAGCCCCAGCATTTT
>TRBV20-1|-|TRBD2|TRBJ2-3
CSASVLSLAGDTQYF
TGCAGTGCTAGTGTTTTGTCTCTAGCGGGAGATACGCAGTATTTT
>TRBV6-2/TRBV6-3|few|TRBD2|TRBJ2-3
CASSYPLAGGTDTQYF
TGTGCCAGCAGTTACCCACTAGCGGGAGGGACAGATACGCAGTATTTT
>TRBV4-1|-|TRBD2|TRBJ2-3
CASSQGSLAGGRDTQYF
TGCGCCAGCAGCCAAGGTTCACTAGCGGGGGGAAGGGATACGCAGTATTTT
>TRBV24-1|few|-|TRBJ2-3
CATSDFGEMQYF
TGTGCCACCAGTGATTTTGGCGAAATGCAGTATTTT
>TRBV7-9|-|TRBD2|TRBJ2-1
CASSTTSGRAHEQFF
TGTGCCAGCAGCACGACTAGCGGGAGGGCGCATGAGCAGTTCTTC
>TRBV6-6|-|-|TRBJ1-2
CASSLGARDGYTF
TGTGCCAGCAGCCTTGGGGCGAGAGATGGCTACACCTTC
>TRBV7-6|-|-|TRBJ2-2
CASSPGSGTGYTGELFF
TGTGCCAGCAGCCCCGGGAGCGGGACAGGTTACACCGGGGAGCTGTTTTTT
>TRBV12-3/TRBV12-4|-|TRBD2|TRBJ2-2
CASDVTSGRWTGELFF
TGTGCCAGTGACGTGACTAGCGGGAGATGGACCGGGGAGCTGTTTTTT